One sample yielded the 16 T cell receptor beta chains listed below, sequenced in a study of shared clonotypes between healthy human individuals. The method was immunoSEQ multiplex PCR; TCRdb's version includes in-frame clones alone and lacks a portion of them. The sample has 800,000 to 1,200,000 clones, 78% seen once. The sequencing sample was made of memory CD4+ T cells from PBMCs. Sample subset: CD45RA-negative fraction. The receptor source for this set is a young man in good health. Some clones in this sample may be carry-over from other donors' samples.

In DNA, the CDR3 is TGTGCCACCAGCAGGTCCGGGACAGGGCCCCACGAGCAGTACTTC. Translation: CATSRSGTGPHEQYF. The chain employs TRBV15 and TRBJ2-7, with 9 nucleotides matching TRBD1. The CDR3 runs to 15 residues. V gave up 3 bases and J gave up 5 bases; unmatched junction bases: 8. The germline V gene has CDR1 LNHNV and CDR2 YYDKDF (reference sequence).

In regard to this clone: A much larger clonotype is one base distant, so this may be a read error. Other nucleotide sequences in the sample specify the same CDR3. This sequence joins TRBV2 and TRBJ2-1, with TRBD2 identical over 11 bases. After removal of 6 bases from V and 3 bases from J, the junction contained 4 bases not matched to a gene. The V gene's germline CDR1 is SNHLY and CDR2 FYNNEI. This CDR3 spans 15 amino acids. The CDR3 here is CASSPGLAVYNEQFF. The CDR3, as DNA: TGTGCCAGCAGCCCGGGACTAGCGGTCTACAATGAGCAGTTCTTC. The variable domain in full, with the rest retrieved from reference TRBV2 and TRBJ2-1, is EPEVTQTPSHQVTQMGQEVILRCVPISNHLYFYWYRQILGQKVEFLVSFYNNEISEKSEIFDDQFSVERPDGSNFTLKIRSTKLEDSAMYFCASSPGLAVYNEQFFGPGTRLTVL.

The chain combines TRBV5-1 with TRBJ2-1; 10 bases fit TRBD2. Per the germline V gene, CDR1 is SGHRS and CDR2 is YFSETQ. This CDR3 comprises 16 residues. V gave up 1 base and J gave up 8 bases; unmatched junction bases: 9. CDR3 amino acids: CASSLPASGSVDEQFF. The CDR3 nucleotides read TGCGCCAGCAGCTTGCCGGCTAGCGGGAGTGTCGATGAGCAGTTCTTC.

This clone was seen a few times. Within the sample, other DNA sequences also encode this same CDR3. The V gene is TRBV5-1, the J gene TRBJ2-3; 14 bases match TRBD2. After removal of 4 bases from V and 6 bases from J, the junction contained 4 bases not matched to a gene. Germline V gene lookup returns CDR1 SGHRS and CDR2 YFSETQ. The CDR3 sequence is 15 residues long. CDR3 in amino acids: CASSQGLAGADTQYF. Written as DNA, the CDR3 is TGCGCCAGCAGCCAGGGACTAGCGGGAGCCGATACGCAGTATTTT.

This chain connects TRBV10-3 to TRBJ1-4; maybe TRBD1 (5 bases). Looked up from germline, CDR1 is ENHRY and CDR2 is SYGVKD. The CDR3 totals 13 residues. The V end lost 9 bases, the J end lost 8 bases, and 16 bases lay between the germline ends. The CDR3: CAISRGGNEKLFF. The CDR3 bases are TGTGCCATTTCGAGGGGAGGGAACGAAAAACTGTTTTTT.

DNA of the CDR3: TGTGCCAGCAGTACCGACGGCAATAATTCACCCCTCCACTTT. This encodes CASSTDGNNSPLHF. The J gene is TRBJ1-6, the V gene TRBV7-9; D unresolved. Trimming left V 6 bases short and J 5 bases short, with 11 bases between. CDR1 SEHNR and CDR2 FQNEAQ come from the germline V gene (reference sequence). This CDR3 contains 14 residues.

The rearrangement uses TRBV9 and TRBJ2-2; tentative D call: TRBD2 (6 bases). Germline V CDR1 and CDR2: SGDLS, YYNGEE. The CDR3 consists of 13 residues. The V end was cut by 3 bases, the J end by 6 bases, with 9 bases between. CDR3 sequence (DNA): TGTGCCAGCAGCGGCGGCGGGGCCGGGGAGCTGTTTTTT. Encoded protein: CASSGGGAGELFF.

The chain recombines TRBV19 with TRBJ1-1, with D perhaps matching TRBD1 (5 bases). The CDR3 is made up of 13 amino acids. Germline V gene lookup returns CDR1 LNHDA and CDR2 SQIVND (reference sequence). V was cut by 4 bases and J by 6 bases, with 12 bases left in between. Written as DNA, the CDR3 is TGTGCCAGTAGTAGAGATAGGGACTCTGAAGCTTTCTTT. Translated, it gives CASSRDRDSEAFF. Supplemented by reference TRBV19 and TRBJ1-1, the full variable domain reads DGGITQSPKYLFRKEGQNVTLSCEQNLNHDAMYWYRQDPGQGLRLIYYSQIVNDFQKGDIAEGYSVSREKKESFPLTVTSAQKNPTAFYLCASSRDRDSEAFFGQGTRLTVV.

This chain joins TRBV10-3 and TRBJ1-5, with TRBD1 as a possible D gene (5 bases). Germline V gene sequence: CDR1 ENHRY, CDR2 SYGVKD. This CDR3 has 14 residues. Trimming took 6 bases from V and 2 from J, leaving 11 bases between them. In DNA, the CDR3 is TGTGCCATCAGCGACATGGGGGGCAATCAGCCCCAGCATTTT. It codes for CAISDMGGNQPQHF.

This clone was detected many times. The chain has TRBV5-1 and TRBJ2-6, with a tentative D call TRBD1 (6 bases). CDR1 and CDR2 from the germline V gene are SGHRS and YFSETQ. The CDR3 consists of 17 residues. Deletions cut 0 bases from V and 3 bases from J, with 13 bases between. In DNA form, the CDR3 reads TGCGCCAGCAGCTTGGCCCCAGGGGATTTTGGGGCCAACGTCCTGACTTTC. It is translated as CASSLAPGDFGANVLTF.

The chain has TRBV5-4 and TRBJ2-4; 11 nucleotides agree with TRBD2. Germline values: CDR1 SGHNT, CDR2 YYREEE (reference sequence). V shed 4 bases and J 8 bases; nucleotides not matched to a gene: 5. This CDR3 has 14 residues. The CDR3 DNA is TGTGCCAGCAGCCTAGCGGGAGGTCGGGACATTCAGTACTTC. Translation gives CASSLAGGRDIQYF.

This chain links TRBV6-6 with TRBJ2-7, with 7 bases aligning to TRBD1. V shed 4 bases and J 2 bases; nucleotides not matched to a gene: 5. The CDR3 is 14 residues long. Germline lookup yields CDR1 MNHNY and CDR2 SVGAGI (reference sequence). The CDR3, as DNA: TGTGCCAGCAGTTGGGGACAGAAAACCTACGAGCAGTACTTC. Its protein is CASSWGQKTYEQYF.

The CDR3: CASSPVRPRSGNTIYF. In nucleotides, the CDR3 is TGTGCCAGCAGCCCGGTGAGACCCCGCTCTGGAAACACCATATATTTT. The genes are TRBV5-5 and TRBJ1-3; D is ambiguous. Germline CDR1 is SGHKS and CDR2 is YYEKEE (reference sequence). The CDR3 length is 16 residues. Trimming stripped 4 bases from V and 0 bases from J, with 14 bases between.

This rearrangement joins TRBV7-7 to TRBJ2-7, with D unclear. Looked up from germline, CDR1 is SSHAT and CDR2 is FNYEAQ (reference sequence). Trimming pared 5 bases from V and 0 bases from J, leaving 11 bases between. The CDR3 contains 14 residues. CDR3: CASSPGPASYEQYF. The CDR3 nucleotides are TGTGCCAGCAGCCCTGGACCTGCCTCCTACGAGCAGTACTTC.

The gene calls are TRBV7-2 and TRBJ1-2; 8 positions match TRBD1. CDR3 size: 13 residues. Trimming removed 4 bases from V and 7 bases from J; junction bases left unmatched: 5. CDR1 is SGHTA and CDR2 is FQGNSA in the germline V gene. The CDR3 protein is CASSSDRGSGYTF. DNA for the CDR3: TGTGCCAGCAGCTCAGACAGGGGTAGTGGCTACACCTTC.

The chain joins TRBV6-1 to TRBJ2-7; possible D gene TRBD2, 5 bases. V gave up 10 bases and J gave up 0 bases, with 13 bases separating them. The germline CDR1 and CDR2 sequences are MNHNS and SASEGT. The CDR3 has 13 residues. This chain's CDR3 is CATVADYSYEQYF. Here the CDR3 DNA reads TGTGCCACCGTAGCAGACTACTCCTACGAGCAGTACTTC.